This T cell receptor beta chain is from a study of blood T cell repertoires in COVID-19. The protocol was immunoSEQ multiplex PCR, while the TCRdb copy is restricted to in-frame clones and leaves out a portion. This table has around 64,000 clones, less than 90% appearing once. The length of the CDR3 is 18 residues. The V and J ends lost 5 bases and 5 bases, in that order; junction bases with no gene match: 19. CDR1 is SGHVS and CDR2 is FQNEAQ in the germline V gene. This clone was observed a single time. The receptor's source is a man aged 80 or over in a cohort sampled during active COVID-19. The sequenced material came from peripheral blood. The V gene is TRBV7-8, the J gene TRBJ2-5; 8 positions match TRBD2. The CDR3 reads CASSRIDGRAVGGETQYF. The CDR3 nucleotides read TGTGCCAGCAGCCGGATCGACGGGAGGGCCGTTGGAGGGGAGACCCAGTACTTC.